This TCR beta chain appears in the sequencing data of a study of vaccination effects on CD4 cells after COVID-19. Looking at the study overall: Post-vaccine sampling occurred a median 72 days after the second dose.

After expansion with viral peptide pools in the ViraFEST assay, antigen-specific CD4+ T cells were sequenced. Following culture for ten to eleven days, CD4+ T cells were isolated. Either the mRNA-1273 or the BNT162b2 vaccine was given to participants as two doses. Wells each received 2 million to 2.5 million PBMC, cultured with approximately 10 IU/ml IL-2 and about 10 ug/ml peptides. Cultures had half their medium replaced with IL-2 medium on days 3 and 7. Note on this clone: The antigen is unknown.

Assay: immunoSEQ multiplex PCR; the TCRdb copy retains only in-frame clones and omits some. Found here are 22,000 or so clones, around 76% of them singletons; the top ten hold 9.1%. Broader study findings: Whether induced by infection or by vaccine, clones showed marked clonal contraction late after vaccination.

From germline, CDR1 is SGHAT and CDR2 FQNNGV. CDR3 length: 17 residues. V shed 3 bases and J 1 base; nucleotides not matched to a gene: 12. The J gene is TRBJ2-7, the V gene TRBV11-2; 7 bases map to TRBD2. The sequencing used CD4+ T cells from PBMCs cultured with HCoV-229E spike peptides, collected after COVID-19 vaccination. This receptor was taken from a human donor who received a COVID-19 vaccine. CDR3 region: CASSFGEWGEGSYEQYF. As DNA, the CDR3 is TGTGCCAGCAGCTTCGGGGAGTGGGGGGAGGGTTCCTACGAGCAGTACTTC.